Here is one TCR beta chain with its context. Its antigen is still unknown. CDR1 is GTSNPN, CDR2 SVGIG, per germline (reference sequence). V was clipped by 2 bases and J by 5 bases, with 12 bases between them. The CDR3 covers 13 residues. Exclusion applied to patients with autoimmune disease history or systemic immunosuppression. Measured with immunoSEQ multiplex PCR; TCRdb has only the in-frame clones, and not every one. Of approximately 76,000 clones detected, 65% to 90% appear once; the ten largest clones hold about 0.6%. These data are taken from a study of OX40 agonist ivuxolimab in advanced cancers. The study's findings and limits: CD8+ T cells averaged more expanded clones than CD4+.

This rearrangement joins TRBV30 to TRBJ1-2, with a possible D match to TRBD1 (6 bases). The sample was CD4+ or CD8+ T cells sorted from blood, taken in a trial of the OX40 agonist ivuxolimab. This TCR was recovered from an adult with an advanced solid tumor such as melanoma, head and neck, liver or kidney cancer. The CDR3 coding sequence is TGTGCCTGGAGTTGGGACATACGGTATGGCTACACCTTC. It encodes CAWSWDIRYGYTF.